This T cell receptor (beta chain) is drawn from a study of T cells after yellow fever vaccination. This clonotype came up a few times. Antigen specificity is unknown. The TCR cDNA carried a universal primer site and UMIs from 5'RACE template switching. MiXCR was run by TCRdb on the 5' RACE reads, yielding one entry per CDR3 protein. The table has 300,000 to 350,000 distinct CDR3 sequences, around 4.4% seen once. Findings of the study overall: Although the secondary response was weaker, it peaked faster, at day 5 versus 15. Some clonotypes, a small share, were shared between CD4 and CD8 compartments. Abundant bulk-derived clonotypes could contaminate FACS-sorted repertoires.

Germline V lookup: CDR1 LNHDA, CDR2 SQIVND (reference sequence). The CDR3 length is 14 residues. V dropped 3 bases and J dropped 0 bases, with 6 bases sitting between them. This receptor was obtained from a man aged 18 to 35 who received the YFV17D yellow fever vaccine. The V call is TRBV19, the J call TRBJ2-4; the D is unclear. This specimen was PBMCs, taken 15 days after the yellow fever booster vaccination. The CDR3 protein is CASSIRTAKNIQYF. The CDR3 bases are TGTGCCAGTAGTATTCGGACAGCCAAAAACATTCAGTACTTC.